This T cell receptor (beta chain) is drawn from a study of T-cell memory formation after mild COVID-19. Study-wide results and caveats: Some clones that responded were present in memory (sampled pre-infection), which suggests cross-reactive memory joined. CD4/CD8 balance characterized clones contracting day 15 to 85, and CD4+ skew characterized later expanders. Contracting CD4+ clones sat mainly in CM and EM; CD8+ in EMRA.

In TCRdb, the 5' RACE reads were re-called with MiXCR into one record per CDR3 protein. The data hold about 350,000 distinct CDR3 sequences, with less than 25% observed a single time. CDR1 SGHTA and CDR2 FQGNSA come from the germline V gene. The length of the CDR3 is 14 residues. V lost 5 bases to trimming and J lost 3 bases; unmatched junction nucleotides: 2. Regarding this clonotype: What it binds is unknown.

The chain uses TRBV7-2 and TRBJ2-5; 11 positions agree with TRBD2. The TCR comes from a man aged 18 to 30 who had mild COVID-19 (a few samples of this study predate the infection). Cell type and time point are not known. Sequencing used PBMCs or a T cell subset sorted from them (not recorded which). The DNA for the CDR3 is TGTGCCAGCAGCACGACTAGCGGGGAAGAGACCCAGTACTTC. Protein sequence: CASSTTSGEETQYF.